Listed below are T cell receptor beta chains from one sample, sequenced in a study of identical twins. In TCRdb, the 5' RACE reads were re-called with MiXCR into one record per CDR3 protein. The sample lists roughly 290,000 distinct CDR3 sequences, approximately 8% occurring once. These records were also assigned to another study, of yellow fever vaccine responses in identical twins.

Sequenced: memory (CD45RO+) T cells sorted from blood. All receptors derive from a woman under 30 in good health. Both conserved end residues are part of each CDR3. The order of the fields is J gene, clone size, D gene, V gene, CDR3 protein, CDR3 DNA. A D gene is named only where the DNA matches it firmly. The size of a clone is reported for some rows only, either as once, few or many, or as a class for expanded clones.

j_gene: TRBJ1-1
abundance: many
d_gene: -
v_gene: TRBV7-9
CDR3aa: CASSPTGTTEAFF
CDR3nt: TGTGCCAGCAGCCCTACCGGGACAACTGAAGCTTTCTTT

j_gene: TRBJ2-4
abundance: few
d_gene: -
v_gene: TRBV6-1
CDR3aa: CASSEPELAKNIQYF
CDR3nt: TGTGCCAGCAGTGAACCCGAACTAGCCAAAAACATTCAGTACTTC

j_gene: TRBJ2-7
abundance: -
d_gene: -
v_gene: TRBV28
CDR3aa: CASSGEGVHYEQYF
CDR3nt: TGTGCCAGCAGTGGGGAGGGGGTACACTACGAGCAGTACTTC

j_gene: TRBJ2-1
abundance: -
d_gene: TRBD2
v_gene: TRBV5-1
CDR3aa: CASSLMTSGVNEQFF
CDR3nt: TGCGCCAGCAGCTTGATGACTAGCGGGGTCAATGAGCAGTTCTTC

j_gene: TRBJ2-1
abundance: many
d_gene: TRBD2
v_gene: TRBV5-1
CDR3aa: CASSLLAGSSNEQFF
CDR3nt: TGCGCCAGCAGCTTATTAGCGGGGAGTAGCAATGAGCAGTTCTTC

j_gene: TRBJ1-5
abundance: -
d_gene: -
v_gene: TRBV4-1
CDR3aa: CASSQVPGSQPQHF
CDR3nt: TGCGCTAGCAGCCAAGTCCCAGGGAGTCAGCCCCAGCATTTT

j_gene: TRBJ1-2
abundance: few
d_gene: -
v_gene: TRBV18
CDR3aa: CASPNTRGNYGYTF
CDR3nt: TGTGCCAGCCCAAACACGAGGGGGAACTATGGCTACACCTTC

j_gene: TRBJ1-2
abundance: few
d_gene: TRBD1
v_gene: TRBV18
CDR3aa: CASSPPGQAKAYGYTF
CDR3nt: TGTGCCAGCTCACCACCGGGACAGGCGAAAGCTTATGGCTACACCTTC

j_gene: TRBJ2-2
abundance: many
d_gene: -
v_gene: TRBV5-1
CDR3aa: CASSLSQGFAGELFF
CDR3nt: TGCGCCAGCAGCTTGTCCCAGGGGTTCGCCGGGGAGCTGTTTTTT

j_gene: TRBJ2-3
abundance: -
d_gene: -
v_gene: TRBV12-3/TRBV12-4
CDR3aa: CASSIVDTQYF
CDR3nt: TGTGCCAGCAGTATAGTGGATACGCAGTATTTT

j_gene: TRBJ2-1
abundance: -
d_gene: TRBD2
v_gene: TRBV5-1
CDR3aa: CASRELGLAGGPSYNEQFF
CDR3nt: TGCGCCAGCCGAGAATTGGGACTAGCGGGAGGGCCATCCTACAATGAGCAGTTCTTC

j_gene: TRBJ1-2
abundance: -
d_gene: -
v_gene: TRBV18
CDR3aa: CASSPATPKGYTF
CDR3nt: TGTGCCAGCTCACCGGCGACTCCTAAGGGCTACACCTTC

j_gene: TRBJ1-2
abundance: many
d_gene: -
v_gene: TRBV27
CDR3aa: CASRPGTTYGYTF
CDR3nt: TGTGCCAGCAGGCCCGGGACAACCTATGGCTACACCTTC

j_gene: TRBJ2-2
abundance: many
d_gene: TRBD2
v_gene: TRBV20-1
CDR3aa: CSARVTRGGTGELFF
CDR3nt: TGCAGTGCTAGGGTGACGCGGGGAGGGACCGGGGAGCTGTTTTTT

j_gene: TRBJ2-1
abundance: few
d_gene: -
v_gene: TRBV20-1
CDR3aa: CSARRGGPGDEQFF
CDR3nt: TGCAGTGCTAGGAGGGGCGGGCCAGGGGATGAGCAGTTCTTC

j_gene: TRBJ2-3
abundance: many
d_gene: -
v_gene: TRBV2
CDR3aa: CASTVRTITDTQYF
CDR3nt: TGTGCCAGCACCGTGAGGACTATCACAGATACGCAGTATTTT

j_gene: TRBJ2-3
abundance: -
d_gene: TRBD1
v_gene: TRBV5-5
CDR3aa: CASRQGTGGVRGTDTQYF
CDR3nt: TGTGCCAGCAGACAGGGGACAGGGGGCGTTAGAGGCACAGATACGCAGTATTTT

j_gene: TRBJ2-3
abundance: few
d_gene: -
v_gene: TRBV5-1
CDR3aa: CASSLDTPTDTQYF
CDR3nt: TGCGCCAGCAGCTTGGATACGCCCACAGATACGCAGTATTTT

j_gene: TRBJ1-1
abundance: few
d_gene: -
v_gene: TRBV6-1
CDR3aa: CASSEAWSEAFF
CDR3nt: TGTGCCAGCAGTGAAGCATGGAGTGAAGCTTTCTTT

j_gene: TRBJ2-1
abundance: -
d_gene: -
v_gene: TRBV25-1
CDR3aa: CASSEPGGIYNEQFF
CDR3nt: TGTGCCAGCAGTGAACCGGGGGGCATCTACAATGAGCAGTTCTTC

j_gene: TRBJ2-3
abundance: few
d_gene: TRBD2
v_gene: TRBV15
CDR3aa: CATSRQRGGLDTQYF
CDR3nt: TGTGCCACCAGCAGGCAGCGGGGGGGCCTGGATACGCAGTATTTT

j_gene: TRBJ2-2
abundance: few
d_gene: TRBD1
v_gene: TRBV2
CDR3aa: CASGRQGNTGELFF
CDR3nt: TGTGCCAGCGGTAGACAGGGGAACACCGGGGAGCTGTTTTTT

j_gene: TRBJ1-2
abundance: few
d_gene: -
v_gene: TRBV6-1
CDR3aa: CASSEAPREGYTF
CDR3nt: TGTGCCAGCAGTGAAGCGCCCCGAGAGGGCTACACCTTC

j_gene: TRBJ2-5
abundance: -
d_gene: TRBD1
v_gene: TRBV24-1
CDR3aa: CATSDQTGGETQYF
CDR3nt: TGTGCCACCAGTGACCAGACAGGGGGAGAGACCCAGTACTTC

j_gene: TRBJ1-1
abundance: many
d_gene: TRBD1
v_gene: TRBV5-1
CDR3aa: CASSPGTGGWNTEAFF
CDR3nt: TGCGCCAGCAGCCCCGGGACAGGGGGCTGGAACACTGAAGCTTTCTTT

j_gene: TRBJ2-1
abundance: -
d_gene: -
v_gene: TRBV15
CDR3aa: CATSSLSEPPYNEQFF
CDR3nt: TGTGCCACCAGCAGCCTAAGCGAACCACCATACAATGAGCAGTTCTTC

j_gene: TRBJ1-5
abundance: few
d_gene: -
v_gene: TRBV25-1
CDR3aa: CASSPGPQSQPQHF
CDR3nt: TGTGCCAGCAGTCCGGGACCCCAATCTCAGCCCCAGCATTTT

j_gene: TRBJ2-2
abundance: once
d_gene: -
v_gene: TRBV2
CDR3aa: CASSLVNTNTGELFF
CDR3nt: TGTGCCAGCAGCCTCGTAAACACGAACACCGGGGAGCTGTTTTTT

j_gene: TRBJ1-1
abundance: -
d_gene: -
v_gene: TRBV7-6
CDR3aa: CASSPHVNTEAFF
CDR3nt: TGTGCCAGCAGCCCGCACGTGAACACTGAAGCTTTCTTT

j_gene: TRBJ1-1
abundance: many
d_gene: -
v_gene: TRBV5-1
CDR3aa: CASSSPGDTEAFF
CDR3nt: TGCGCCAGCAGCTCCCCAGGGGACACTGAAGCTTTCTTT

j_gene: TRBJ1-4
abundance: few
d_gene: -
v_gene: TRBV5-1
CDR3aa: CASSLWRYTNEKLFF
CDR3nt: TGCGCCAGCAGCTTGTGGAGGTACACTAATGAAAAACTGTTTTTT

j_gene: TRBJ2-2
abundance: many
d_gene: TRBD1
v_gene: TRBV28
CDR3aa: CASTGTVNTGELFF
CDR3nt: TGTGCCAGCACCGGGACAGTGAACACCGGGGAGCTGTTTTTT

j_gene: TRBJ2-3
abundance: many
d_gene: -
v_gene: TRBV9
CDR3aa: CASSVVGTNTQYF
CDR3nt: TGTGCCAGCAGCGTAGTGGGCACGAATACGCAGTATTTT

j_gene: TRBJ1-5
abundance: -
d_gene: -
v_gene: TRBV19
CDR3aa: CASSMPGSNQPQHF
CDR3nt: TGTGCCAGTAGTATGCCAGGGAGCAATCAGCCCCAGCATTTT

j_gene: TRBJ2-3
abundance: -
d_gene: -
v_gene: TRBV5-8
CDR3aa: CASSWGGGGSTDTQYF
CDR3nt: TGTGCCAGCAGCTGGGGTGGAGGGGGCAGCACAGATACGCAGTATTTT

j_gene: TRBJ2-2
abundance: few
d_gene: -
v_gene: TRBV24-1
CDR3aa: CATSDTMVVTGELFF
CDR3nt: TGTGCCACCAGTGATACGATGGTCGTGACCGGGGAGCTGTTTTTT

j_gene: TRBJ2-1
abundance: -
d_gene: TRBD2
v_gene: TRBV14
CDR3aa: CASAGLAGDLGEQFF
CDR3nt: TGTGCCAGCGCCGGACTAGCGGGAGATTTGGGTGAGCAGTTCTTC

j_gene: TRBJ2-5
abundance: few
d_gene: TRBD2
v_gene: TRBV7-6
CDR3aa: CASSSGLAGTWAETQYF
CDR3nt: TGTGCCAGCAGCTCGGGACTAGCGGGAACCTGGGCAGAGACCCAGTACTTC

j_gene: TRBJ2-7
abundance: -
d_gene: -
v_gene: TRBV20-1
CDR3aa: CSALSGLFHEQYF
CDR3nt: TGCAGTGCTTTAAGCGGACTATTCCACGAGCAGTACTTC

j_gene: TRBJ2-3
abundance: -
d_gene: -
v_gene: TRBV5-5
CDR3aa: CASSLDATSTDTQYF
CDR3nt: TGTGCCAGCAGCTTGGATGCGACTAGCACAGATACGCAGTATTTT

j_gene: TRBJ2-5
abundance: few
d_gene: TRBD2
v_gene: TRBV3-1
CDR3aa: CASSQESGRAYETQYF
CDR3nt: TGTGCCAGCAGCCAAGAAAGCGGGAGGGCCTATGAGACCCAGTACTTC

j_gene: TRBJ2-1
abundance: -
d_gene: -
v_gene: TRBV12-3/TRBV12-4
CDR3aa: CASSGALNEQFF
CDR3nt: TGTGCCAGCAGCGGTGCGCTAAATGAGCAGTTCTTC